This passage covers 21 T cell receptor beta chains from one sample sequenced in a study of chemoradiotherapy in HPV16-positive cancers. Profiling relied on immunoSEQ multiplex PCR, and the TCRdb table lists in-frame clones only, not all of them. The top ten hold 7.5% to 9% of the sample, which has 15,000 to 20,000 clones, just under 70% seen once. Sequencing was performed on tumor tissue, taken from a patient who underwent chemoradiotherapy. The receptors stem from a human donor with HPV-associated anogenital cancer.

The CDR3 loop is CASSIPGEQETQYF. CDR3 DNA: TGTGCCAGTAGTATTCCAGGCGAGCAAGAGACCCAGTACTTC. The chain recombines TRBV19 with TRBJ2-5; D not certain. CDR1 and CDR2 from the germline V gene are LNHDA and SQIVND (reference sequence). The V gene lost 3 bases and the J gene lost 2 bases, with 10 bases spanning the gap. This CDR3 contains 14 residues.

This sequence joins TRBV14 and TRBJ2-1, with D hard to call. CDR1 is SGHDN and CDR2 is FVKESK in the germline V gene. This CDR3 is 18 amino acids long. Trimming cost V 0 bases and J 6 bases, with 21 bases left between them. Here the CDR3 reads CASSQEWKVPLEGNEQFF. CDR3 nucleotide sequence: TGTGCCAGCAGCCAAGAGTGGAAAGTACCCCTCGAAGGCAATGAGCAGTTCTTC. Full variable domain (missing parts from reference TRBV14 and TRBJ2-1): EAGVTQFPSHSVIEKGQTVTLRCDPISGHDNLYWYRRVMGKEIKFLLHFVKESKQDESGMPNNRFLAERTGGTYSTLKVQPAELEDSGVYFCASSQEWKVPLEGNEQFFGPGTRLTVL.

The CDR3 sequence: CASSLRRDSPDTQYF. The DNA for the CDR3 is TGCGCCAGCAGCTTACGCCGGGACTCTCCGGATACGCAGTATTTT. The chain employs TRBV5-1 and TRBJ2-3; weak D call: TRBD2 (6 bases). This CDR3 contains 15 residues. Germline V gives CDR1 SGHRS, CDR2 YFSETQ. V was shortened by 2 bases and J by 6 bases, with 16 bases between the two germline ends.

V usage is TRBV6-1 and J usage is TRBJ2-7; TRBD2 agrees at 14 bases. The CDR3 is 15 amino acids. Germline trimming cut 6 bases from V and 6 bases from J; bases unmatched to any gene: 7. Germline values: CDR1 MNHNS, CDR2 SASEGT. The DNA of the CDR3 is TGTGCCAGCAGGTCGACTAGCGGGGGGGCAGCCGAGCAGTACTTC. It specifies CASRSTSGGAAEQYF.

This clone was picked up a small number of times. J is TRBJ2-1 and V is TRBV6-1; D remains ambiguous. Looked up from germline, CDR1 is MNHNS and CDR2 is SASEGT. CDR3 length equals 16 residues. Trimming took off 4 bases at V and 0 bases at J, with 13 bases between the two ends. CDR3 amino acids: CASSGLEASSYNEQFF. CDR3 bases: TGTGCCAGCAGTGGGTTAGAGGCCAGCTCCTACAATGAGCAGTTCTTC.

DNA for the CDR3: TGTGCCAGCAGTACAGGGTTAGTTGCCAAAAACATTCAGTACTTC. Its translation is CASSTGLVAKNIQYF. The chain recombines TRBV6-6 with TRBJ2-4; a weak D match, TRBD1 (6 bases). Germline V lookup: CDR1 MNHNY, CDR2 SVGAGI (reference sequence). V gave up 5 bases and J gave up 1 base, with 12 bases separating them. This CDR3 is built from 15 residues.

The genes are TRBV5-1 and TRBJ2-7; TRBD2 is a possible D gene (6 bases). The CDR3 is 15 residues long. The germline V gene has CDR1 SGHRS and CDR2 YFSETQ. Trimming pared 7 bases from V and 0 bases from J, leaving 17 bases between. Written as DNA, the CDR3 is TGCGCCAGCCGCATCGGGACTCAGAGCTCCTACGAGCAGTACTTC. Encoded protein: CASRIGTQSSYEQYF.

This clone was observed a handful of times. V gene TRBV7-9 combines with J gene TRBJ2-6; unclear D gene. V lost 1 base, J lost 4 bases, and 8 bases lay in between. Germline CDR1 and CDR2: SEHNR and FQNEAQ (reference sequence). There are 15 residues in the CDR3. CDR3 residues: CASSLGGPGANVLTF. Written as DNA, the CDR3 is TGTGCCAGCAGCTTAGGGGGTCCCGGGGCCAACGTCCTGACTTTC.

This clone came up once. The chain links TRBV19 to TRBJ2-3, with 13 nucleotides matching TRBD2. The CDR3 has 15 residues. Germline V lookup: CDR1 LNHDA, CDR2 SQIVND (reference sequence). The ends lost 3 bases at V and 5 bases at J; junction bases unmatched: 2. DNA for the CDR3: TGTGCCAGTAGTATGAGGACTAGCGGGAGAGATACGCAGTATTTT. It encodes CASSMRTSGRDTQYF. The variable domain in full, with the rest retrieved from reference TRBV19 and TRBJ2-3, is DGGITQSPKYLFRKEGQNVTLSCEQNLNHDAMYWYRQDPGQGLRLIYYSQIVNDFQKGDIAEGYSVSREKKESFPLTVTSAQKNPTAFYLCASSMRTSGRDTQYFGPGTRLTVL.

The V and J genes are TRBV6-1 and TRBJ2-3; the D call may be TRBD1 or TRBD2 (7 bases each). The CDR3 has 15 amino acids. V was trimmed by 3 bases and J by 3 bases, leaving 13 bases between them. The germline gives CDR1 MNHNS, CDR2 SASEGT. This CDR3 is CASSENRGGTDTQYF. In nucleotides, the CDR3 is TGTGCCAGCAGTGAGAACAGGGGAGGGACAGATACGCAGTATTTT.

The rearrangement joins TRBV28 to TRBJ2-7; TRBD2 matches at 12 bases. The germline V gene has CDR1 MDHEN and CDR2 SYDVKM. This CDR3 has 15 residues. With 6 bases clipped from V and 2 bases from J, the junction kept 5 bases outside the gene matches. The CDR3: CASRPWTSGTYEQYF. The CDR3 DNA follows: TGTGCCAGCAGACCATGGACTAGCGGGACCTACGAGCAGTACTTC.

The chain uses TRBV6-5 and TRBJ2-7; no firm D call. Looked up from germline, CDR1 is MNHEY and CDR2 is SVGAGI. This CDR3 spans 13 amino acids. Trimming took 0 bases from V and 0 from J, leaving 3 bases between them. CDR3 loop: CASSYSSSYEQYF. CDR3 DNA: TGTGCCAGCAGTTACTCTTCCTCCTACGAGCAGTACTTC.

In this sample, this clone turned up a few times. The chain joins TRBV10-3 to TRBJ2-3, with D possibly being TRBD2 (5 bases). Per the germline V gene, CDR1 is ENHRY and CDR2 is SYGVKD. CDR3 length equals 12 residues. V was trimmed by 9 bases and J by 4 bases, leaving 11 bases between them. CDR3: CAIAAEADTQYF. The DNA of the CDR3 is TGTGCCATAGCGGCGGAGGCAGATACGCAGTATTTT.

The V gene is TRBV5-1, the J gene TRBJ2-1, with D uncertain. V was clipped by 0 bases and J by 5 bases, with 15 bases between them. Germline values: CDR1 SGHRS, CDR2 YFSETQ. The CDR3 runs 16 residues. For the CDR3, the DNA is TGCGCCAGCAGCTTGGGGGCGGATTGGCCCCACAATGAGCAGTTCTTC. This translates into CASSLGADWPHNEQFF. Filled out from reference TRBV5-1 and TRBJ2-1, the complete variable domain reads KAGVTQTPRYLIKTRGQQVTLSCSPISGHRSVSWYQQTPGQGLQFLFEYFSETQRNKGNFPGRFSGRQFSNSRSEMNVSTLELGDSALYLCASSLGADWPHNEQFFGPGTRLTVL.

This clone was found a few times. The chain has TRBV6-5 and TRBJ1-1; tentatively, D is TRBD1 (6 bases). The germline V and J ends were trimmed by 0 bases and 1 base, with 6 bases remaining between them. The CDR3 runs 14 residues. The germline V gene has CDR1 MNHEY and CDR2 SVGAGI. The CDR3, as DNA: TGTGCCAGCAGTTACTCGACAGGGAACACTGAAGCTTTCTTT. Residues: CASSYSTGNTEAFF.

The chain carries TRBV7-9 and TRBJ2-3; 7 bases agree with TRBD2. The CDR3 extends over 16 amino acids. V shed 1 base, J shed 5 bases, and the junction held 9 bases outside the gene matches. Germline V CDR1 and CDR2: SEHNR, FQNEAQ (reference sequence). CDR3 loop: CASSLVEAGAGDTQYF. In nucleotides, the CDR3 is TGTGCCAGCAGCTTAGTAGAGGCGGGAGCAGGAGATACGCAGTATTTT.

The V gene is TRBV18, the J gene TRBJ1-5, with D unclear. Per germline, CDR1 KGHSH and CDR2 LQKENI. V shed 1 base and J shed 7 bases, with 8 bases lying between them. The CDR3 loop spans 13 amino acids. The DNA for the CDR3 is TGTGCCAGCTCACCACTCACGGGCCAGCCCCAGCATTTT. This codes for CASSPLTGQPQHF.

The chain uses TRBV5-1 and TRBJ1-1, with D unresolved. Trimming stripped 1 base from V and 0 bases from J, with 7 bases between. The CDR3 is made up of 14 amino acids. The germline gives CDR1 SGHRS, CDR2 YFSETQ. The CDR3 protein is CASSLLTMNTEAFF. The CDR3, as DNA: TGCGCCAGCAGCTTGTTAACCATGAACACTGAAGCTTTCTTT.

The V call is TRBV5-1, the J call TRBJ2-3; 9 nucleotides line up with TRBD1. The CDR3 covers 13 residues. J gave up 2 bases and V 7 bases, and 2 bases lay outside the gene matches. The germline gives CDR1 SGHRS, CDR2 YFSETQ. CDR3 protein: CASGTGSTDTQYF. For the CDR3, the DNA is TGCGCCAGCGGGACAGGGTCCACAGATACGCAGTATTTT.

Relative to its sample, this clone is medium-sized. The chain couples TRBV5-6 to TRBJ2-6; D assignment may be TRBD1 or TRBD2 (5 bases each). Germline-derived CDR1 and CDR2 are SGHDT and YYEEEE. This CDR3 is built from 18 residues. Trimming shortened V by 3 bases and J by 0 bases, and 16 bases separated the two germline ends. The chain's CDR3 is CASSSTGTYSSGANVLTF. The CDR3 coding sequence is TGTGCCAGCAGCTCGACCGGGACCTACAGCTCTGGGGCCAACGTCCTGACTTTC.

This chain joins TRBV9 and TRBJ2-1; 13 bases are shared with TRBD2. V was pared by 2 bases and J by 6 bases, with 2 bases of the junction left unmatched. In germline, CDR1 is SGDLS, CDR2 YYNGEE. This CDR3 is built from 15 residues. CDR3 in DNA: TGTGCCAGCAGCGTCGGGACTAGCGGGGTCAATGAGCAGTTCTTC. Protein sequence: CASSVGTSGVNEQFF.